This T cell receptor (beta chain) stems from a study of blood T cell repertoires in COVID-19. The overall study: Acute-phase and convalescent COVID-19 samples originated in the United States, Italy and Spain.

As originally analysed: The assay estimated nucleated cells by amplifying reference gene primers. The table came from immunoSEQ multiplex PCR; TCRdb's copy has only in-frame clones and leaves some out. Clonal size and the V and J genes are those of that table, whereas D and trimming came from the DNA. In the table there are roughly 110,000 clones, 80% to 90% of which are singletons. Germline V gene lookup returns CDR1 ENHRY and CDR2 SYGVKD. The CDR3 length is 17 residues. V gave up 3 bases and J gave up 8 bases; unmatched junction bases: 14. What was sequenced was peripheral blood. The receptor's source is a woman aged 50 to 60 with acute or convalescent COVID-19. The chain employs TRBV10-3 and TRBJ1-2, with 11 positions matching TRBD1. DNA of the CDR3: TGTGCCATCAGTGAATACGGGACAGGGGGGTTCGACGAGGGCTACACCTTC. This sequence encodes CAISEYGTGGFDEGYTF.